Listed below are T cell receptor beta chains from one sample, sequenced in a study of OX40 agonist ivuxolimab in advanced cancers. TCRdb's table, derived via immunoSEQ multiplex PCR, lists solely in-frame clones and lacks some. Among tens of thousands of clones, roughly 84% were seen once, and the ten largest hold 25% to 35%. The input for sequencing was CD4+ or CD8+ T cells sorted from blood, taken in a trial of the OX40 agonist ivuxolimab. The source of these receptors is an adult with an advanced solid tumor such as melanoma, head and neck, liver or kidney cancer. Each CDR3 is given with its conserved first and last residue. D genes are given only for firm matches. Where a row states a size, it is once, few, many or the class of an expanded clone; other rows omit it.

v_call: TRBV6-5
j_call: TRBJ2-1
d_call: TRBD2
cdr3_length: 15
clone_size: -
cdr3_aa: CASSQLAGPYNEQFF
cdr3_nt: TGTGCCAGCAGCCAACTAGCGGGCCCCTACAATGAGCAGTTCTTC

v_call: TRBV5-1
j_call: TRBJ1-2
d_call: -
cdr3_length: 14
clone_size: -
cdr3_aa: CASSLSGFNYGYTF
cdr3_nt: TGCGCCAGCAGCTTGTCGGGGTTCAACTATGGCTACACCTTC

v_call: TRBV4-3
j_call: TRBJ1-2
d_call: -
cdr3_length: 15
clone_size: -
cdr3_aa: CASSQGAGTNYGYTF
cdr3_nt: TGCGCCAGCAGCCAAGGGGCAGGGACTAACTATGGCTACACCTTC

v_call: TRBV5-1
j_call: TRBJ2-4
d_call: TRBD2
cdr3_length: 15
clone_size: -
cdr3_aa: CASSLEAGGGNIQYF
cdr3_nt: TGCGCCAGCAGCTTAGAGGCGGGAGGTGGAAACATTCAGTACTTC

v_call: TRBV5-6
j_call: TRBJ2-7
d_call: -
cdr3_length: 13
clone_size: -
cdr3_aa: CASSPGVSYEQYF
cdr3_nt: TGTGCCAGCAGCCCCGGAGTCTCCTACGAGCAGTACTTC

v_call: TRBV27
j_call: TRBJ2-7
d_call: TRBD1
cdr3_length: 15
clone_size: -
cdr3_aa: CASSPQGTYLYEQYF
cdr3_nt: TGTGCCAGCAGTCCACAGGGGACATACTTATACGAGCAGTACTTC

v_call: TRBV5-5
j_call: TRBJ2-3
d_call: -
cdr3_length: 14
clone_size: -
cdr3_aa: CASSQGSSTDTQYF
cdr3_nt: TGTGCCAGCAGCCAGGGCTCTAGCACAGATACGCAGTATTTT

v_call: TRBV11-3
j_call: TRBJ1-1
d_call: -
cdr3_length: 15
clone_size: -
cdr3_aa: CASSLEAGPGAEAFF
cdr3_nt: TGTGCCAGCAGCTTAGAAGCAGGCCCGGGGGCTGAAGCTTTCTTT

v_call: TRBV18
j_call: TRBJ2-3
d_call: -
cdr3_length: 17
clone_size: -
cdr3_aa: CASSRALSGGHTDTQYF
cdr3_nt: TGTGCCAGCTCAAGGGCATTATCGGGGGGACACACAGATACGCAGTATTTT

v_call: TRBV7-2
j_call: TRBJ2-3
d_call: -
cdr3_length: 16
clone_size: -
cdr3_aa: CASSFSGQISTDTQYF
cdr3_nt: TGTGCCAGCAGCTTTTCCGGACAAATTAGCACAGATACGCAGTATTTT

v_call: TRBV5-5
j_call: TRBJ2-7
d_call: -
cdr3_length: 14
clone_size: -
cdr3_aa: CASFSGGVSNEQYF
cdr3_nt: TGTGCCAGCTTCTCAGGGGGGGTCTCTAACGAGCAGTACTTC

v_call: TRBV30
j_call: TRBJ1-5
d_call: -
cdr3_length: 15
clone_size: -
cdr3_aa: CAWSGLGNVNQPQHF
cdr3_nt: TGTGCCTGGAGTGGACTCGGGAACGTAAATCAGCCCCAGCATTTT

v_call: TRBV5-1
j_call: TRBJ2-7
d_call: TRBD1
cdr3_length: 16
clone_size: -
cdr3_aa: CASSLDPWDSSYEQYF
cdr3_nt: TGCGCCAGCAGCTTGGATCCGTGGGACAGCTCCTACGAGCAGTACTTC

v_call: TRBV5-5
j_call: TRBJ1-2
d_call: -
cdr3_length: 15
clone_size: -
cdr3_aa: CASSLAKNSDYGYTF
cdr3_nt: TGTGCCAGCAGCTTGGCGAAAAACTCCGACTATGGCTACACCTTC

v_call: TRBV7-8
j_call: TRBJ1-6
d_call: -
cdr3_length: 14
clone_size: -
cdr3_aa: CASSSGTVGSPLHF
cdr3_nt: TGTGCCAGCAGCTCCGGGACGGTGGGCTCACCCCTCCACTTT

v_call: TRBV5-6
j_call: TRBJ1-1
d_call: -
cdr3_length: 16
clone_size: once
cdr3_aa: CASRVQGFDLNTEAFF
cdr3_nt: TGTGCCAGCAGAGTACAGGGATTCGACTTGAACACTGAAGCTTTCTTT

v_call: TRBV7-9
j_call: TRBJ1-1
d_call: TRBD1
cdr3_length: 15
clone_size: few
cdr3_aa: CASSFPTGGNTEAFF
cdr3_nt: TGTGCCAGCAGCTTCCCCACAGGGGGTAACACTGAAGCTTTCTTT

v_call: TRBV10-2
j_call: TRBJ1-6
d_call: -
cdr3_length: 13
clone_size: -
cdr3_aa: CASSEAYNSPLHF
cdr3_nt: TGCGCCAGCAGTGAGGCATATAATTCACCCCTCCACTTT

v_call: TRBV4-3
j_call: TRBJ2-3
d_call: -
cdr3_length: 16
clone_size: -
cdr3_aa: CASSQDHAVGTDTQYF
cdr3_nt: TGCGCCAGCAGCCAAGATCACGCGGTGGGGACAGATACGCAGTATTTT

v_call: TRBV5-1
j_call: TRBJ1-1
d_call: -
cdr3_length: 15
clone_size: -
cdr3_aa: CASSPLQGMNTEAFF
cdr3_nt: TGCGCCAGCAGCCCTTTGCAGGGAATGAACACTGAAGCTTTCTTT

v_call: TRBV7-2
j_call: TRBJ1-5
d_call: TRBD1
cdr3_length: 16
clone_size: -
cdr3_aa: CASSLAGTGGNQPQHF
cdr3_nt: TGTGCCAGCAGCTTAGCGGGCACAGGGGGCAATCAGCCCCAGCATTTT

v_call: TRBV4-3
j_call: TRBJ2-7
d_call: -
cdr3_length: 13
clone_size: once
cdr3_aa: CASSQDRGYEQYF
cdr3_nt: TGCGCCAGCAGCCAAGATAGAGGGTACGAGCAGTACTTC

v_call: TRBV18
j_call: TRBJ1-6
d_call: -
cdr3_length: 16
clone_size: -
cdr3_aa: CASSRADSRVGSPLHF
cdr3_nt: TGTGCCAGCTCACGAGCCGACAGCCGGGTGGGTTCACCCCTCCACTTT

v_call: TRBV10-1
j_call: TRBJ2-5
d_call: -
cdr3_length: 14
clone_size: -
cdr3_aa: CASSAYGTPETQYF
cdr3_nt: TGCGCCAGCAGTGCATACGGAACACCGGAGACCCAGTACTTC

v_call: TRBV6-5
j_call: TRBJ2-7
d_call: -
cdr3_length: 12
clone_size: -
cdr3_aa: CASRPAGSEQYF
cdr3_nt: TGTGCCAGCAGACCCGCCGGGAGCGAGCAGTACTTC

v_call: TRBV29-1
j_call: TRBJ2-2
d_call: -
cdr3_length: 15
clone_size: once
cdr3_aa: CSVEDRRSGTGELFF
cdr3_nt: TGCAGCGTTGAAGATAGGCGGTCGGGCACCGGGGAGCTGTTTTTT

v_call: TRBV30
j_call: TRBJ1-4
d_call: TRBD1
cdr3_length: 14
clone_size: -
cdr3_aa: CAFLGQATNEKLFF
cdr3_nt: TGTGCCTTTCTTGGACAGGCAACTAATGAAAAACTGTTTTTT

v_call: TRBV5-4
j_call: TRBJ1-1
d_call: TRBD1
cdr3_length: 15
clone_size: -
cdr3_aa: CASSPYRGGGTEAFF
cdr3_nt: TGTGCCAGCAGCCCTTACAGGGGAGGGGGCACTGAAGCTTTCTTT

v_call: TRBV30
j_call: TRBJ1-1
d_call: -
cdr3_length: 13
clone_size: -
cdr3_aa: CAWARELNTEAFF
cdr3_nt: TGTGCCTGGGCCCGGGAGCTGAACACTGAAGCTTTCTTT